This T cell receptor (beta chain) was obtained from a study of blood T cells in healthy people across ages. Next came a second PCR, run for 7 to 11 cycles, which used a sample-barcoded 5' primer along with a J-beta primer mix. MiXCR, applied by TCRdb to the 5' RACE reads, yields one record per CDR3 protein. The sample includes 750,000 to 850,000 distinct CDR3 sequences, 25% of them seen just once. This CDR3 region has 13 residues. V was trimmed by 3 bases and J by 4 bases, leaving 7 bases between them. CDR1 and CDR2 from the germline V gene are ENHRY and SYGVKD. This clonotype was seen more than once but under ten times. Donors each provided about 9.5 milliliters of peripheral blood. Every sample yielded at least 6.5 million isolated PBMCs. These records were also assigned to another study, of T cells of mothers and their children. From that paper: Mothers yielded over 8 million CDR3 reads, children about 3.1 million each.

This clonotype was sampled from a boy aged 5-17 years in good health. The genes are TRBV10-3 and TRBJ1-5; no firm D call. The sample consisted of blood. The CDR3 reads CAISDSLNQPQHF. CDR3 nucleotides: TGTGCCATCAGTGATTCCCTTAATCAGCCCCAGCATTTT.